This T cell receptor (beta chain) derives from a study of T-cell reconstitution after alpha-beta-depleted transplantation in children. This clonotype appeared a few times. Its antigen is not known. The V gene's germline CDR1 is GTSNPN and CDR2 SVGIG (reference sequence). The CDR3 is 13 residues long. V trimming: 1 base; J trimming: 6 bases; junction bases outside the gene matches: 6. Preparation of the TCRbeta library used unique molecular identifiers. TCRdb called the PCR reads again in MiXCR, with one record for every CDR3 protein. The table includes 200,000 to 250,000 distinct CDR3 sequences, around 9.2% detected once. Notes on the study in general: T-cell counts and diversity at one year post-transplant came mainly from newly produced T cells.

V gene TRBV30 combines with J gene TRBJ2-7, with TRBD1 matching 7 bases. The specimen was PBMCs, mostly from graft donor cells, collected 360 days after TCRalphabeta/CD19-depleted stem cell transplant. The origin of this receptor is a male patient aged 2-9 years who had a stem cell transplant for acute myeloid leukemia, so the T cells may come from the graft donor. CDR3 region: CAWSGRGSAEQYF. The CDR3, as DNA: TGTGCCTGGAGTGGCAGGGGGTCGGCCGAGCAGTACTTC.